This is a list of T cell receptor beta chains from one sample in a study of PD-1 blockade in classical Hodgkin lymphoma. The assay was immunoSEQ multiplex PCR, and TCRdb's table has in-frame clones only and misses some. The sample has about 24,000 clones; about 72% are singletons. The sample was peripheral blood mononuclear cells (PBMCs), taken before the fourth cycle of nivolumab. These TCRs come from a human donor with classical Hodgkin lymphoma. Each CDR3 is given with its conserved first and last residue. D genes are given only for firm matches. Where a row states a size, it is once, few, many or the class of an expanded clone; other rows omit it.

>-|TRBJ2-3|-|TRBV9
CASSLRPDTQYF
TGTGCCAGCAGCTTGCGCCCAGATACGCAGTATTTT
>-|TRBJ1-2|-|TRBV6-6
CASSYGLSYGYTF
TGTGCCAGCAGTTACGGGCTCTCCTATGGCTACACCTTC
>TRBD2|TRBJ2-5|-|TRBV6-4
CASSAETSGEETQYF
TGTGCCAGCAGTGCCGAGACTAGCGGGGAAGAGACCCAGTACTTC
>-|TRBJ1-1|-|TRBV6-1
CASISGPEAFF
TGTGCCAGTATTTCTGGCCCTGAAGCTTTCTTT
>-|TRBJ2-1|once|TRBV7-6
CAIGAYNEQFF
TGTGCCATCGGGGCCTACAATGAGCAGTTCTTC
>-|TRBJ2-3|-|TRBV13
CASTRGESTDTQYF
TGTGCCAGCACTAGGGGGGAAAGCACAGATACGCAGTATTTT
>TRBD2|TRBJ2-1|-|TRBV9
CASSLRWDGGALEQFF
TGTGCCAGCAGCCTACGATGGGACGGGGGGGCTTTGGAGCAGTTCTTC
>-|TRBJ1-1|-|TRBV9
CASSVGGVYPLGSLNTEAFF
TGTGCCAGCAGCGTAGGAGGCGTTTACCCTTTAGGCAGCTTGAACACTGAAGCTTTCTTT
>TRBD2|TRBJ2-7|-|TRBV7-6
CASSPGLAGGQREQYF
TGTGCCAGCAGCCCCGGACTAGCGGGGGGGCAGCGCGAGCAGTACTTC
>-|TRBJ2-1|once|TRBV5-1
CASGDSLNNEQFF
TGCGCCAGCGGCGACAGTCTGAACAATGAGCAGTTCTTC
>-|TRBJ2-3|-|TRBV21-1
CASSKIRRTTSTDTQYF
TGTGCCAGCAGCAAAATTCGAAGGACAACTAGCACAGATACGCAGTATTTT
>-|TRBJ2-2|once|TRBV27
CASSLSNYNTGELFF
TGTGCCAGCAGTTTATCGAACTATAACACCGGGGAGCTGTTTTTT
>-|TRBJ1-6|-|TRBV14
CASSQEVPGSPLHF
TGTGCCAGCAGCCAAGAGGTTCCGGGTTCACCCCTCCACTTT
>TRBD1|TRBJ2-7|-|TRBV6-5
CASSGDRRQYF
TGTGCCAGCAGTGGGGACAGACGGCAGTACTTC
>-|TRBJ1-1|-|TRBV5-1
CASSSGSRGWNTEAFF
TGCGCCAGCAGCTCAGGCTCAAGGGGGTGGAACACTGAAGCTTTCTTT
>-|TRBJ2-1|-|TRBV7-3
CASSLLGDPSSYNEQFF
TGTGCCAGCAGCTTACTGGGGGACCCGAGCTCCTACAATGAGCAGTTCTTC
>-|TRBJ1-5|-|TRBV7-6
CASSLATGREPQHF
TGTGCCAGCAGCTTAGCTACAGGTCGAGAGCCCCAGCATTTT
>TRBD1|TRBJ1-6|-|TRBV14
CASSGPGQGLGSPLHF
TGTGCCAGCAGCGGTCCGGGACAGGGTTTGGGATCACCCCTCCACTTT
>-|TRBJ2-3|-|TRBV15
CATSAQGLDTQYF
TGTGCCACCAGCGCACAGGGATTAGATACGCAGTATTTT
>-|TRBJ1-5|-|TRBV27
CASRSGGNQPQHF
TGTGCCAGCAGATCGGGGGGCAATCAGCCCCAGCATTTT
>-|TRBJ2-1|-|TRBV10-2
CASSVGQRTFEQFF
TGCGCCAGCAGTGTAGGACAGCGGACGTTTGAGCAGTTCTTC
>-|TRBJ2-2|-|TRBV5-4
CASSSSGVHTGELFF
TGTGCCAGCAGCTCTTCAGGGGTCCACACCGGGGAGCTGTTTTTT
>-|TRBJ1-5|-|TRBV4-1
CASSLLGLSNQPQHF
TGCGCCAGCAGCCTCTTAGGCCTTAGCAATCAGCCCCAGCATTTT
>-|TRBJ2-2|-|TRBV6-4
CASSDGGNTGELFF
TGTGCCAGCAGTGATGGGGGGAACACCGGGGAGCTGTTTTTT
>-|TRBJ1-4|-|TRBV5-8
CASSLSSVLGSTNEKLFF
TGTGCCAGCAGCTTATCGAGTGTACTTGGGTCAACTAATGAAAAACTGTTTTTT
>TRBD1|TRBJ2-1|-|TRBV7-3
CASSLGQGGEQFF
TGTGCCAGCAGCCTGGGACAGGGGGGTGAGCAGTTCTTC
>TRBD2|TRBJ2-3|few|TRBV6-5
CASSKLAGGTDTQYF
TGTGCCAGCAGCAAACTAGCGGGGGGTACAGATACGCAGTATTTT
>TRBD2|TRBJ2-3|few|TRBV4-3
CASSQEASGGDTQYF
TGCGCCAGCAGCCAAGAGGCTAGCGGGGGGGATACGCAGTATTTT
>-|TRBJ2-5|-|TRBV2
CASSAGRVEETQYF
TGTGCCAGCAGTGCTGGAAGGGTGGAAGAGACCCAGTACTTC
>TRBD2|TRBJ2-7|-|TRBV11-2
CASSPSARGTSSYEQYF
TGTGCCAGCAGTCCCTCTGCGCGGGGGACCTCGTCCTACGAGCAGTACTTC
>TRBD1|TRBJ1-1|-|TRBV29-1
CSAGTGGVNTEAFF
TGCAGCGCTGGGACAGGGGGGGTGAACACTGAAGCTTTCTTT